Given below is one T cell receptor (beta chain) in context. This specimen belongs to a study of shared clonotypes between healthy human individuals. This CDR3 region has 18 residues. CDR1 is MNHNS and CDR2 is SASEGT in the germline V gene. The junction had 9 bases not matched to a gene; V was cut back by 0 bases and J by 0 bases. Using immunoSEQ multiplex PCR, the repertoire was profiled, and TCRdb retains in-frame clones only, with some absent. The data show about 580,000 clones, with more than 95% seen just once and 0.3% held by the top ten. Terminally differentiated effector memory CD45RA+ cells were left out of the naive CD8 fraction, which was CD45RO-negative and positively selected for CCR7.

The chain carries TRBV6-1 and TRBJ1-1, with 8 nucleotides matching TRBD1. This clonotype was obtained from a man younger than 45 in good health. The sequencing sample was made of naive CD8+ T cells sorted from blood. DNA of the CDR3: TGTGCCAGCAGTGAAGCTGGGGGGACAGGTCTTATGAACACTGAAGCTTTCTTT. Translated: CASSEAGGTGLMNTEAFF.